The clone carrying this T cell receptor beta chain was observed at least ten times. V lost 5 bases and J lost 1, with 14 bases in between. This CDR3 is built from 15 residues. Per germline, CDR1 MGHDK and CDR2 SYGVNS. Via MiXCR, TCRdb re-called the 5' RACE reads, giving one row per CDR3 protein. The sample yields about 83,000 distinct CDR3 sequences, over 13% seen once. This sample is part of a study of early T cells in non-severe SARS-CoV-2 infection. Study information: With bulk RNA from unsorted whole blood as input, sequencing yielded unpaired chains.

The specimen sequenced was whole blood. This clonotype was sampled from an adult who was a healthcare worker with PCR-confirmed SARS-CoV-2 infection or an uninfected control (not recorded which). J is TRBJ1-1 and V is TRBV25-1; a weak D match, TRBD1 (5 bases). DNA for the CDR3: TGTGCCAGCAGTCCCCCCCGGGGGAGGAACACTGAAGCTTTCTTT. This gives the protein CASSPPRGRNTEAFF.